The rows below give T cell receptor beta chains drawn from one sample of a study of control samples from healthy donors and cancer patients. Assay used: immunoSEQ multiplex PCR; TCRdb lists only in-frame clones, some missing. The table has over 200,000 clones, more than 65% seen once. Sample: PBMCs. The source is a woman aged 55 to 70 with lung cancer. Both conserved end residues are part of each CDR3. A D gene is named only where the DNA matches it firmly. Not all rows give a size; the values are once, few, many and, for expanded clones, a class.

CDR3 protein: CASSEEYGELFF
CDR3 DNA: TGTGCCAGCAGTGAAGAGTACGGGGAGCTGTTTTTT
V gene: TRBV2
D gene: .
J gene: TRBJ2-2
clone size: .

CDR3 protein: CASSPIRDTEAFF
CDR3 DNA: TGTGCCAGCAGCCCGATCAGGGACACTGAAGCTTTCTTT
V gene: TRBV11-2
D gene: .
J gene: TRBJ1-1
clone size: few

CDR3 protein: CAITGTSGNEQYF
CDR3 DNA: TGTGCCATCACCGGGACTAGCGGGAACGAGCAGTACTTC
V gene: TRBV10-3
D gene: TRBD2
J gene: TRBJ2-7
clone size: .

CDR3 protein: CAISGRALNTEAFF
CDR3 DNA: TGTGCCATCAGTGGACGGGCATTGAACACTGAAGCTTTCTTT
V gene: TRBV10-3
D gene: .
J gene: TRBJ1-1
clone size: .

CDR3 protein: CASSLFPRNWNTEAFF
CDR3 DNA: TGTGCCAGCAGCTTATTTCCCCGAAACTGGAACACTGAAGCTTTCTTT
V gene: TRBV7-3
D gene: .
J gene: TRBJ1-1
clone size: .

CDR3 protein: CASSYDRGLTEAFF
CDR3 DNA: TGTGCCAGCAGTTACGACCGCGGTCTCACTGAAGCTTTCTTT
V gene: TRBV6-5
D gene: .
J gene: TRBJ1-1
clone size: .

CDR3 protein: CASSLDGTEQFF
CDR3 DNA: TGTGCCAGCAGCTTAGACGGGACTGAGCAGTTCTTC
V gene: TRBV7-9
D gene: .
J gene: TRBJ2-1
clone size: .

CDR3 protein: CASAGLGAYNEQFF
CDR3 DNA: TGTGCCAGCGCCGGCCTAGGGGCCTACAATGAGCAGTTCTTC
V gene: TRBV27
D gene: .
J gene: TRBJ2-1
clone size: .

CDR3 protein: CAIRGQGDQPQHF
CDR3 DNA: TGTGCCATCAGGGGACAGGGTGATCAGCCCCAGCATTTT
V gene: TRBV10-3
D gene: TRBD1
J gene: TRBJ1-5
clone size: .

CDR3 protein: CASSLRQGYNEQFF
CDR3 DNA: TGTGCCAGCAGCTTAAGACAGGGATACAATGAGCAGTTCTTC
V gene: TRBV5-4
D gene: TRBD1
J gene: TRBJ2-1
clone size: .

CDR3 protein: CASSRAGDSNYGYTF
CDR3 DNA: TGTGCCAGCAGCCGGGCGGGAGATTCAAACTATGGCTACACCTTC
V gene: TRBV5-5
D gene: .
J gene: TRBJ1-2
clone size: .

CDR3 protein: CASSPEVATNEKLFF
CDR3 DNA: TGCGCCAGCAGCCCTGAGGTGGCAACTAATGAAAAACTGTTTTTT
V gene: TRBV4-1
D gene: .
J gene: TRBJ1-4
clone size: .

CDR3 protein: CASITRGGQGDTPYEQYF
CDR3 DNA: TGTGCCAGCATCACTAGGGGGGGGCAGGGCGATACCCCTTACGAGCAGTACTTC
V gene: TRBV21-1
D gene: .
J gene: TRBJ2-7
clone size: .

CDR3 protein: CASSIGGALWNQPQHF
CDR3 DNA: TGTGCCAGTAGTATCGGGGGAGCCCTATGGAATCAGCCCCAGCATTTT
V gene: TRBV19
D gene: .
J gene: TRBJ1-5
clone size: .

CDR3 protein: CAISPIATVGQPQHF
CDR3 DNA: TGTGCCATCAGTCCGATCGCTACGGTCGGACAGCCCCAGCATTTT
V gene: TRBV10-3
D gene: .
J gene: TRBJ1-5
clone size: .

CDR3 protein: CASSLGQGGSPLHF
CDR3 DNA: TGTGCCAGCAGCCTTGGACAGGGAGGTTCACCCCTCCACTTT
V gene: TRBV7-3
D gene: TRBD1
J gene: TRBJ1-6
clone size: .

CDR3 protein: CASRGTGDTGELFF
CDR3 DNA: TGTGCCAGCAGGGGGACAGGGGACACCGGGGAGCTGTTTTTT
V gene: TRBV3-1/TRBV3-2
D gene: TRBD1
J gene: TRBJ2-2
clone size: .

CDR3 protein: CASSVVGGGASEQYF
CDR3 DNA: TGTGCCAGCAGCGTAGTTGGCGGGGGGGCTTCCGAGCAGTACTTC
V gene: TRBV9
D gene: TRBD2
J gene: TRBJ2-7
clone size: once

CDR3 protein: CASRPAATNEKLFF
CDR3 DNA: TGTGCCAGCAGACCTGCTGCAACTAATGAAAAACTGTTTTTT
V gene: TRBV5-8
D gene: .
J gene: TRBJ1-4
clone size: .

CDR3 protein: CASSPALAGNIQYF
CDR3 DNA: TGTGCCAGCAGCCCAGCCCTAGCGGGTAACATTCAGTACTTC
V gene: TRBV7-2
D gene: TRBD2
J gene: TRBJ2-4
clone size: few

CDR3 protein: CASTRVEEKLFF
CDR3 DNA: TGTGCCAGCACAAGGGTCGAAGAAAAACTGTTTTTT
V gene: TRBV2
D gene: .
J gene: TRBJ1-4
clone size: few

CDR3 protein: CASSSGQVIEQYF
CDR3 DNA: TGCGCCAGCAGCTCTGGACAGGTGATCGAGCAGTACTTC
V gene: TRBV5-1
D gene: TRBD1
J gene: TRBJ2-7
clone size: .

CDR3 protein: CASSDTYRNRASTDTQYF
CDR3 DNA: TGTGCCAGCAGTGACACCTATCGGAACAGGGCAAGCACAGATACGCAGTATTTT
V gene: TRBV6-1
D gene: .
J gene: TRBJ2-3
clone size: .

CDR3 protein: CASGLAGAETQYF
CDR3 DNA: TGTGCTAGTGGTTTGGCGGGGGCGGAGACCCAGTACTTC
V gene: TRBV12-5
D gene: .
J gene: TRBJ2-5
clone size: .

CDR3 protein: CASSLRGQPNYGYTF
CDR3 DNA: TGTGCCAGCAGTTTGAGGGGGCAGCCTAACTATGGCTACACCTTC
V gene: TRBV27
D gene: TRBD1
J gene: TRBJ1-2
clone size: .

CDR3 protein: CASSVDRNTEAFF
CDR3 DNA: TGTGCCAGCAGTGTAGACCGGAACACTGAAGCTTTCTTT
V gene: TRBV7-3
D gene: .
J gene: TRBJ1-1
clone size: many

CDR3 protein: CASSESAGQKLFF
CDR3 DNA: TGCGCCAGCAGTGAGTCCGCAGGTCAAAAACTGTTTTTT
V gene: TRBV10-2
D gene: .
J gene: TRBJ1-4
clone size: .

CDR3 protein: CASGLVRGGGKQYF
CDR3 DNA: TGTGCTAGTGGTTTGGTAAGAGGAGGGGGGAAGCAGTACTTC
V gene: TRBV12-5
D gene: .
J gene: TRBJ2-7
clone size: .

CDR3 protein: CASSLDTPGPLNTIYF
CDR3 DNA: TGTGCCAGCAGCTTAGACACCCCGGGCCCATTAAACACCATATATTTT
V gene: TRBV5-4
D gene: .
J gene: TRBJ1-3
clone size: .

CDR3 protein: CASSPDSRLNSPLHF
CDR3 DNA: TGTGCCAGCAGCCCGGACAGTCGGCTTAATTCACCCCTCCACTTT
V gene: TRBV5-4
D gene: .
J gene: TRBJ1-6
clone size: .

CDR3 protein: CASNRDSLGEQFF
CDR3 DNA: TGTGCCAGCAATCGGGACTCGCTCGGTGAGCAGTTCTTC
V gene: TRBV2
D gene: .
J gene: TRBJ2-1
clone size: .

CDR3 protein: CASSEVGQIGPNTEAFF
CDR3 DNA: TGTGCCAGCAGTGAAGTTGGACAGATAGGACCCAACACTGAAGCTTTCTTT
V gene: TRBV2
D gene: .
J gene: TRBJ1-1
clone size: .

CDR3 protein: CASSVETNEKLFF
CDR3 DNA: TGCGCCAGCTCGGTAGAGACTAATGAAAAACTGTTTTTT
V gene: TRBV5-1
D gene: .
J gene: TRBJ1-4
clone size: .

CDR3 protein: CASSGEVLGNTIYF
CDR3 DNA: TGTGCCAGCAGCGGGGAGGTTCTCGGAAACACCATATATTTT
V gene: TRBV5-4
D gene: .
J gene: TRBJ1-3
clone size: .

CDR3 protein: CASRTGLTSGEQFF
CDR3 DNA: TGTGCCAGCAGGACGGGACTAACGAGCGGTGAGCAGTTCTTC
V gene: TRBV5-4
D gene: TRBD2
J gene: TRBJ2-1
clone size: .

CDR3 protein: CASSQSGDTEAFF
CDR3 DNA: TGTGCCAGCAGCCAATCAGGAGACACTGAAGCTTTCTTT
V gene: TRBV3-1/TRBV3-2
D gene: .
J gene: TRBJ1-1
clone size: .

CDR3 protein: CASSWEQAPNEQYF
CDR3 DNA: TGTGCCAGCAGTTGGGAACAGGCACCAAACGAGCAGTACTTC
V gene: TRBV2
D gene: .
J gene: TRBJ2-7
clone size: .

CDR3 protein: CASSQGYQETQYF
CDR3 DNA: TGCGCCAGCAGCCAGGGTTACCAAGAGACCCAGTACTTC
V gene: TRBV4-1
D gene: .
J gene: TRBJ2-5
clone size: .

CDR3 protein: CASSSDSSGNTIYF
CDR3 DNA: TGTGCCAGCAGCTCGGACAGCTCTGGAAACACCATATATTTT
V gene: TRBV3-1/TRBV3-2
D gene: .
J gene: TRBJ1-3
clone size: many

CDR3 protein: CASSNQQGANEKLFF
CDR3 DNA: TGTGCCAGCAGCAACCAACAGGGGGCTAATGAAAAACTGTTTTTT
V gene: TRBV21-1
D gene: .
J gene: TRBJ1-4
clone size: once

CDR3 protein: CASMSRGGQETQYF
CDR3 DNA: TGTGCCAGCATGAGCCGGGGGGGACAAGAGACCCAGTACTTC
V gene: TRBV2
D gene: TRBD2
J gene: TRBJ2-5
clone size: .

CDR3 protein: CATAKGVYTEAFF
CDR3 DNA: TGTGCCACCGCCAAGGGAGTATATACTGAAGCTTTCTTT
V gene: TRBV3-1/TRBV3-2
D gene: .
J gene: TRBJ1-1
clone size: .

CDR3 protein: CASSRAGGDQETQYF
CDR3 DNA: TGTGCCAGCAGTCGAGCGGGAGGAGACCAAGAGACCCAGTACTTC
V gene: TRBV28
D gene: TRBD2
J gene: TRBJ2-5
clone size: once

CDR3 protein: CASSRQGGNYGYTF
CDR3 DNA: TGTGCCAGCAGTCGCCAGGGGGGGAACTATGGCTACACCTTC
V gene: TRBV2
D gene: TRBD1
J gene: TRBJ1-2
clone size: .

CDR3 protein: CASSLGTDGYGYTF
CDR3 DNA: TGCGCCAGCAGCTTGGGTACAGATGGGTATGGCTACACCTTC
V gene: TRBV5-1
D gene: .
J gene: TRBJ1-2
clone size: .

CDR3 protein: CASSFGLSTIYF
CDR3 DNA: TGTGCCAGCAGCTTCGGCCTCAGCACCATATATTTT
V gene: TRBV11-2
D gene: .
J gene: TRBJ1-3
clone size: .

CDR3 protein: CSVSLRSSGNTIYF
CDR3 DNA: TGCAGCGTTTCTCTACGCAGCTCTGGAAACACCATATATTTT
V gene: TRBV29-1
D gene: .
J gene: TRBJ1-3
clone size: once

CDR3 protein: CASSSRGTQPQHF
CDR3 DNA: TGTGCCAGCAGTTCGCGGGGGACCCAGCCCCAGCATTTT
V gene: TRBV12-3/TRBV12-4
D gene: .
J gene: TRBJ1-5
clone size: few

CDR3 protein: CASSYGLYNEQFF
CDR3 DNA: TGTGCCAGCAGTTATGGACTTTACAATGAGCAGTTCTTC
V gene: TRBV6-5
D gene: .
J gene: TRBJ2-1
clone size: once

CDR3 protein: CASSSRTGVPYEQYF
CDR3 DNA: TGTGCCAGCAGCTCCAGGACAGGGGTTCCCTACGAGCAGTACTTC
V gene: TRBV11-1
D gene: TRBD1
J gene: TRBJ2-7
clone size: .

CDR3 protein: CSASFTNTEAFF
CDR3 DNA: TGCAGTGCTAGTTTCACAAACACTGAAGCTTTCTTT
V gene: TRBV20-1
D gene: .
J gene: TRBJ1-1
clone size: .

CDR3 protein: CSVVWGANTEAFF
CDR3 DNA: TGCAGCGTTGTCTGGGGGGCGAACACTGAAGCTTTCTTT
V gene: TRBV29-1
D gene: .
J gene: TRBJ1-1
clone size: .

CDR3 protein: CASRGQGWVAFF
CDR3 DNA: TGTGCCAGTAGGGGCCAGGGTTGGGTAGCTTTCTTT
V gene: TRBV19
D gene: .
J gene: TRBJ1-1
clone size: once